This TCR beta chain was recovered during a study of blood T cell repertoires in COVID-19. Study information: Sites in the United States, Italy and Spain provided acute and convalescent COVID-19 samples. PBMCs, B-cell-depleted T cells, or T cells provided the cDNA or gDNA that made up the material.

Germline CDR1 is SGHDT and CDR2 is YYEEEE. Trimming stripped 2 bases from V and 2 bases from J, with 7 bases between. The CDR3 consists of 13 residues. Assay used: immunoSEQ multiplex PCR; TCRdb lists only in-frame clones, some missing. The repertoire holds 150,000 or so clones, with about four fifths as singletons. This receptor was identified in a woman aged 70-85 years with acute or convalescent COVID-19. The sample comprised peripheral blood. The chain links TRBV5-6 to TRBJ2-5, with D uncertain. The CDR3: CASSFSQQETQYF. CDR3 in DNA: TGTGCCAGCAGCTTCTCACAGCAAGAGACCCAGTACTTC.